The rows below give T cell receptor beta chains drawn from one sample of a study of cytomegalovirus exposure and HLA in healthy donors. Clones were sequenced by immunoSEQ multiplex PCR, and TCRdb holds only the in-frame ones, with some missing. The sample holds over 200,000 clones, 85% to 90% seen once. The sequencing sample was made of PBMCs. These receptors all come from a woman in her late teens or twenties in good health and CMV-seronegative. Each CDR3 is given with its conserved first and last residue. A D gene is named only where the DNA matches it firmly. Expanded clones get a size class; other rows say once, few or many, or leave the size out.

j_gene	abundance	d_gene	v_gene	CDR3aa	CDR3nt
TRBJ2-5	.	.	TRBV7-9	CASSLVSDQVTQYF	TGTGCCAGCAGCTTAGTCTCTGACCAGGTGACCCAGTACTTC
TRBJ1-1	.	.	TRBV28	CASSLQGSPEAFF	TGTGCCAGCAGTTTACAGGGGTCCCCTGAAGCTTTCTTT
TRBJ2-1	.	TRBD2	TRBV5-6	CASSLGTRDNEQFF	TGTGCCAGCAGCTTGGGGACTAGGGACAATGAGCAGTTCTTC
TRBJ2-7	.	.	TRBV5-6	CASSRSGLSYEQYF	TGTGCCAGCAGTCGTTCGGGACTCTCCTACGAGCAGTACTTC
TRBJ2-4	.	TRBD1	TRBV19	CASRGSTGGSVENIQYF	TGTGCCAGTAGGGGATCGACAGGGGGCAGCGTAGAGAACATTCAGTACTTC
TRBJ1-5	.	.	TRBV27	CATQSNQPQHF	TGTGCCACACAGAGCAATCAGCCCCAGCATTTT
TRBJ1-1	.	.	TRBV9	CASSATGGGTEAFF	TGTGCCAGCAGCGCGACGGGGGGGGGCACTGAAGCTTTCTTT
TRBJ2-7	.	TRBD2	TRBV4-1	CASSQDPPAGSYEQYF	TGCGCCAGCAGCCAAGATCCCCCAGCGGGAAGCTACGAGCAGTACTTC
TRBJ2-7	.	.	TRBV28	CASSFRGTESYEQYF	TGTGCCAGCAGTTTCCGGGGGACGGAATCCTACGAGCAGTACTTC
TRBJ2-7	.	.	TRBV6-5	CASTTRNRGEQYF	TGTGCCAGCACCACCCGAAATCGGGGCGAGCAGTACTTC
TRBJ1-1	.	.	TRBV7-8	CASSFTEDTNTEAFF	TGTGCCAGCAGCTTCACGGAAGACACAAACACTGAAGCTTTCTTT
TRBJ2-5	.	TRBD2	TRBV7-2	CASSLGAGGPGFVKETQYF	TGTGCCAGCAGCTTAGGAGCGGGAGGGCCGGGTTTTGTAAAAGAGACCCAGTACTTC
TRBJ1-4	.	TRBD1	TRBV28	CASSLSGQGVEKLFF	TGTGCCAGCAGTTTATCGGGACAGGGGGTTGAAAAACTGTTTTTT
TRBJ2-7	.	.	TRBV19	CASSSTGKPYEQYF	TGTGCCAGTAGTAGTACAGGGAAGCCCTACGAGCAGTACTTC
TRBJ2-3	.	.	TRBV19	CASGRDIRTDTQYF	TGTGCCAGTGGTAGGGACATCCGCACAGATACGCAGTATTTT
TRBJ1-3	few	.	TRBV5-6	CASSFTATFSGNTIYF	TGTGCCAGCAGCTTCACAGCCACTTTCTCTGGAAACACCATATATTTT
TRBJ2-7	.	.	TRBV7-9	CASSRAAATYEQYF	TGTGCCAGCAGCCGCGCGGCGGCAACCTACGAGCAGTACTTC
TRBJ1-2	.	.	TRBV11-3	CASSLVGQYGYTF	TGTGCCAGCAGCCTCGTTGGGCAATATGGCTACACCTTC
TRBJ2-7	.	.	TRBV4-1	CASSQDHFSRSYEQYF	TGCGCCAGCAGCCAAGATCATTTCTCTCGGAGCTACGAGCAGTACTTC
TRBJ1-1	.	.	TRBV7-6	CASSLGYRPGENTEAFF	TGTGCCAGCAGCTTAGGTTACCGCCCAGGGGAGAACACTGAAGCTTTCTTT
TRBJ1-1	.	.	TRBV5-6	CASSSTGTLYATEAFF	TGTGCCAGCAGCTCAACCGGGACTCTCTACGCCACTGAAGCTTTCTTT
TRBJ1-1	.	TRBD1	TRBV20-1	CSAWDRGAFF	TGCAGTGCCTGGGACAGGGGCGCTTTCTTT
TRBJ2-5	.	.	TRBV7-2	CASSLHLGGVETQYF	TGTGCCAGCAGCTTACACCTAGGGGGGGTGGAGACCCAGTACTTC
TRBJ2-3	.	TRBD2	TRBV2	CASSNLADEDTQYF	TGTGCCAGCAGTAATCTAGCGGACGAGGACACGCAGTATTTT
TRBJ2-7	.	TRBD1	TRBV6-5	CASSYSRQGWEQYF	TGTGCCAGCAGTTACTCTCGACAGGGTTGGGAGCAGTACTTC
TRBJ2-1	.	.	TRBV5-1	CASSLVRLVDEQFF	TGCGCCAGCAGCTTGGTCAGACTAGTGGATGAGCAGTTCTTC
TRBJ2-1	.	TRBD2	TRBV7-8	CASRQGRTSGRSSSYNEQFF	TGTGCCAGCCGTCAAGGAAGGACTAGCGGGAGGTCCAGCTCCTACAATGAGCAGTTCTTC
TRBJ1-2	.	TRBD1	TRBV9	CASSLGTGTYGYTF	TGTGCCAGCAGCCTGGGGACAGGAACCTATGGCTACACCTTC
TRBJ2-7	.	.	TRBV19	CASSISSPYEQYF	TGTGCCAGTAGTATATCCAGTCCTTACGAGCAGTACTTC
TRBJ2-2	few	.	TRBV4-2	CASSQDRTGELFF	TGTGCCAGCAGCCAAGATCGCACCGGGGAGCTGTTTTTT
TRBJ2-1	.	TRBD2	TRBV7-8	CASSSSLLAETYNEQFF	TGTGCCAGCAGCTCTAGCCTGCTAGCGGAAACCTACAATGAGCAGTTCTTC
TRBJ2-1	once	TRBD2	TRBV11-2	CASSLQVAGYNEQFF	TGTGCCAGCAGCTTACAGGTAGCGGGATACAATGAGCAGTTCTTC
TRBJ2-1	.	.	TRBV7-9	CASSAGGSYNEQFF	TGTGCCAGCAGCGCAGGGGGGTCCTACAATGAGCAGTTCTTC
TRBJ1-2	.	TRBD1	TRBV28	CASSRDRGNYGYTF	TGTGCCAGCAGTCGGGACAGGGGTAACTATGGCTACACCTTC
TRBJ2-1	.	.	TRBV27	CASNPLAQGGNEQFF	TGTGCCAGCAACCCCCTGGCGCAGGGCGGAAATGAGCAGTTCTTC
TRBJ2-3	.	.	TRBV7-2	CASSPRRSSTDTQYF	TGTGCCAGCAGCCCACGCAGGTCTAGCACAGATACGCAGTATTTT
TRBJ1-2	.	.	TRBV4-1	CASSQGAGRYGYTF	TGCGCCAGCAGCCAGGGGGCCGGCCGCTATGGCTACACCTTC
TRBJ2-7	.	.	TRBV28	CASRRGRLPSYEQYF	TGTGCCAGCAGGCGGGGGCGCTTACCCTCCTACGAGCAGTACTTC
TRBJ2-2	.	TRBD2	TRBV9	CASSVVPSGSPGELFF	TGTGCCAGCAGCGTAGTCCCTAGCGGGAGCCCCGGGGAGCTGTTTTTT
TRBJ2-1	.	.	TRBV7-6	CASSRPETPADEQFF	TGTGCCAGCAGCCGTCCGGAGACACCAGCGGATGAGCAGTTCTTC
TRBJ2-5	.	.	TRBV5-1	CASSEAGRGETQYF	TGCGCCAGCAGCGAAGCGGGCAGGGGGGAGACCCAGTACTTC
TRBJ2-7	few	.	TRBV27	CASSLMTPTEGLEQYF	TGTGCCAGCAGTTTAATGACCCCAACGGAGGGCCTCGAGCAGTACTTC